The 8 T cell receptor beta chains presented below share a single source sample, sequenced in a study of long-term antiretroviral therapy in people with HIV. Samples were assayed with immunoSEQ v3.0 at survey level. Some clones are missing from TCRdb's copy, which holds only in-frame ones; the method was immunoSEQ multiplex PCR. The sample records roughly 13,000 clones, about 78% being singletons. The sample consisted of unsorted PBMCs, taken 1.3 years after starting antiretroviral therapy. These receptors came from a young woman with HIV.

This clone showed up just a few times. The chain employs TRBV14 and TRBJ2-7; 9 bases agree with TRBD1. V shed 4 bases and J 5 bases; nucleotides not matched to a gene: 3. The CDR3 is 13 residues long. Looked up from germline, CDR1 is SGHDN and CDR2 is FVKESK. CDR3: CASSPTGGHEQYF. The CDR3 region has the DNA TGTGCCAGCAGCCCAACAGGGGGCCACGAGCAGTACTTC.

V and J are TRBV6-6 and TRBJ2-7; D gene unclear. Per the germline V gene, CDR1 is MNHNY and CDR2 is SVGAGI (reference sequence). This CDR3 has 12 amino acids. V lost 6 bases and J 3 bases, leaving 9 bases between the germline ends. This chain's CDR3 is CASRGYNYEQYF. CDR3 coding DNA: TGTGCCAGCAGGGGGTATAACTACGAGCAGTACTTC.

The chain is built from TRBV9 and TRBJ2-5, with D perhaps being TRBD1 or TRBD2 (5 bases each). Trimming removed 0 bases at V and 5 bases at J, with 17 bases between. The CDR3 is 16 amino acids. Germline values: CDR1 SGDLS, CDR2 YYNGEE. The CDR3 bases are TGTGCCAGCAGCGTAGTGGGGGATACGGGACGGGAGACCCAGTACTTC. This encodes CASSVVGDTGRETQYF.

V usage is TRBV5-6 and J usage is TRBJ2-3; D gene unclear. The CDR3 extends over 12 amino acids. The V end was cut by 5 bases, the J end by 6 bases, with 10 bases between. Germline V gene data show CDR1 as SGHDT and CDR2 as YYEEEE. The CDR3 sequence is CASSHRWDTQYF. The CDR3 DNA follows: TGTGCCAGCAGTCACCGGTGGGATACGCAGTATTTT.

The chain employs TRBV6-4 and TRBJ2-3, with 11 bases identical to TRBD2. This CDR3 region has 15 residues. V dropped 6 bases and J dropped 4; count of bases not matched to a gene: 6. Germline V CDR1 and CDR2: MRHNA, SNTAGT. In DNA form, the CDR3 reads TGTGCCAGCAGACCGACTAGCGGGGCCCCAGATACGCAGTATTTT. It is translated as CASRPTSGAPDTQYF.

The chain recombines TRBV27 with TRBJ2-7; 8 bases are a match to TRBD1. Looked up from germline, CDR1 is MNHEY and CDR2 is SMNVEV (reference sequence). J was trimmed by 2 bases and V by 2 bases; bases with no gene match: 11. This CDR3 spans 17 amino acids. CDR3 amino acids: CASSLLPPGTGTYEQYF. The CDR3 region has the DNA TGTGCCAGCAGTTTACTGCCCCCCGGGACAGGCACCTACGAGCAGTACTTC.

The V call is TRBV4-3, the J call TRBJ1-6; TRBD1 aligns across 7 bases. This CDR3 has 14 amino acids. Germline-derived CDR1 and CDR2 are LGHNA and YSLEER. Trimming took 1 base from V and 9 from J; bases not matched to a gene: 3. The CDR3 region is CASSQGQGGSPLHF. The CDR3 DNA is TGCGCCAGCAGCCAAGGACAGGGAGGTTCACCCCTCCACTTT.

The V call is TRBV28, the J call TRBJ2-5; perhaps TRBD1 as D (6 bases). CDR3 length equals 12 residues. V gave up 3 bases and J gave up 10 bases, with 12 bases separating them. Looked up from germline, CDR1 is MDHEN and CDR2 is SYDVKM. In DNA, the CDR3 is TGTGCCAGCAGTTTGCCCCCAGGGGACCAGTACTTC. As protein: CASSLPPGDQYF.